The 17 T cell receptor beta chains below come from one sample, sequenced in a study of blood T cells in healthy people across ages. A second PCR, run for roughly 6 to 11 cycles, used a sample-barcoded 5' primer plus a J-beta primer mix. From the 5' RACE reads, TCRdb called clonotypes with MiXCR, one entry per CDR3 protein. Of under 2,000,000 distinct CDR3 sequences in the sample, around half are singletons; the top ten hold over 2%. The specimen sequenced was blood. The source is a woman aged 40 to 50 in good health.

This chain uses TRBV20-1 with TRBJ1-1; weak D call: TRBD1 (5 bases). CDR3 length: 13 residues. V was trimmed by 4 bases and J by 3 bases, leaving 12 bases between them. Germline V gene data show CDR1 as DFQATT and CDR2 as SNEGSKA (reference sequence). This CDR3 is CSATQGLDTEAFF. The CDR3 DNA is TGCAGTGCTACCCAGGGTTTGGACACTGAAGCTTTCTTT.

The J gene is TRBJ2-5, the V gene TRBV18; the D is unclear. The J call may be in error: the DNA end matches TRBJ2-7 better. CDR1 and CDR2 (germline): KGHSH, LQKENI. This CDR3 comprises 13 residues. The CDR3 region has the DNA TGTGCCAGCTCACCCCAACCTCCCGGCGAGCAGTACTTC. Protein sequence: CASSPQPPGEQYF.

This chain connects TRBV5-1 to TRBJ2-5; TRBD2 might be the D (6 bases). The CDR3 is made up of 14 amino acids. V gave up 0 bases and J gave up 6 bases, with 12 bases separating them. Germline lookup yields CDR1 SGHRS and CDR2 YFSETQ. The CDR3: CASSLAGGTKTQYF. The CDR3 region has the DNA TGCGCCAGCAGCTTGGCTGGAGGGACGAAGACCCAGTACTTC. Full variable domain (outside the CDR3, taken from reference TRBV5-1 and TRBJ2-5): KAGVTQTPRYLIKTRGQQVTLSCSPISGHRSVSWYQQTPGQGLQFLFEYFSETQRNKGNFPGRFSGRQFSNSRSEMNVSTLELGDSALYLCASSLAGGTKTQYFGPGTRLLVL.

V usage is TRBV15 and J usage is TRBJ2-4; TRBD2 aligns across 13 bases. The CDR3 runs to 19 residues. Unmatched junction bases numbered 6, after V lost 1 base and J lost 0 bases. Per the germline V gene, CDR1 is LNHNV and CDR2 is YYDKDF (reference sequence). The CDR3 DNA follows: TGTGCCACCAGCAGAGGGGGGACTAGCGGGGTCCTAGCCAAAAACATTCAGTACTTC. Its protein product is CATSRGGTSGVLAKNIQYF.

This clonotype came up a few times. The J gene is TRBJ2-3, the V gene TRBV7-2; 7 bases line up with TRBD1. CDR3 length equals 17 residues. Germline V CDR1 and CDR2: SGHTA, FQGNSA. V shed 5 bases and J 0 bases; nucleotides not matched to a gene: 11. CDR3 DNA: TGTGCCAGCAGCATACCACAAGGGGGCCCAAGCACAGATACGCAGTATTTT. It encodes CASSIPQGGPSTDTQYF.

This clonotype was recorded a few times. The CDR3, as DNA: TGTGCCAGCAGTTACGGACGGGACTCCTCTCGGGCCCAGTACTTC. Protein product: CASSYGRDSSRAQYF. The chain recombines TRBV6-2 or TRBV6-3 with TRBJ2-5; tentative D call: TRBD2 (6 bases). Trimming pared 2 bases from V and 9 bases from J, leaving 19 bases between. CDR1 is MNHEY and CDR2 is SVGEGT in the germline V gene. The CDR3 has 15 amino acids.

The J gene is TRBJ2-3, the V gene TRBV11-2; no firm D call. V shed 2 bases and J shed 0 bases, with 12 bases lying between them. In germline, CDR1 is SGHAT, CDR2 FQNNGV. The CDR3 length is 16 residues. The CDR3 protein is CASSLTPDLSTDTQYF. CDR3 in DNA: TGTGCCAGCAGCTTAACCCCGGACCTGAGCACAGATACGCAGTATTTT.

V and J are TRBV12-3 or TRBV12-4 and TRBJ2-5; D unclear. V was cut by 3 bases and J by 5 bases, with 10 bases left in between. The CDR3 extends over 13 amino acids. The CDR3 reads CASSFWGSETQYF. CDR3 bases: TGTGCCAGCAGTTTTTGGGGAAGTGAGACCCAGTACTTC.

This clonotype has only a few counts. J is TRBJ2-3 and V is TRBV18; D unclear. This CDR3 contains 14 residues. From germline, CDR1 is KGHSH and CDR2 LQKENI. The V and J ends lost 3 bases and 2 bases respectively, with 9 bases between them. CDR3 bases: TGTGCCAGCTCACCCACCTCAACCACAGATACGCAGTATTTT. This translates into CASSPTSTTDTQYF.

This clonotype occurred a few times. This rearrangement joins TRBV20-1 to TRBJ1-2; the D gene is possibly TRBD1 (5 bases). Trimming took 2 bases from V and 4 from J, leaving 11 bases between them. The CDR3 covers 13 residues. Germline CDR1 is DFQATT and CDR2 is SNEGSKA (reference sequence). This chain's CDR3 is CSARKQVSYGYTF. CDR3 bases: TGCAGTGCTAGAAAACAGGTTTCCTATGGCTACACCTTC.

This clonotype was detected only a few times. In nucleotides, the CDR3 is TGCGCCAGCAGCCAAGCACTGTCTTACTCCTACGAGCAGTACTTC. It codes for CASSQALSYSYEQYF. The V and J genes are TRBV4-1 and TRBJ2-7; D unresolved. Germline V gives CDR1 MGHRA, CDR2 YSYEKL. There are 15 residues in the CDR3. The V end was cut by 1 base, the J end by 0 bases, with 10 bases between.

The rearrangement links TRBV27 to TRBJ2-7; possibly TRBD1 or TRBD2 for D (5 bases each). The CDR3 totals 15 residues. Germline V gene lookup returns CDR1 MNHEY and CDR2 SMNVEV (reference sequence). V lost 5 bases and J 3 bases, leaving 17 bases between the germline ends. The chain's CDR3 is CASSVGTGTNYEQYF. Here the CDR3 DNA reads TGTGCCAGCAGTGTCGGGACCGGAACGAACTACGAGCAGTACTTC.

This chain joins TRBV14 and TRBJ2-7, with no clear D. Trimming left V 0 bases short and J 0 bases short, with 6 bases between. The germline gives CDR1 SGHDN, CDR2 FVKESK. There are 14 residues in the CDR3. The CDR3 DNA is TGTGCCAGCAGCCAAGAGATGGCCTCCTACGAGCAGTACTTC. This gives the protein CASSQEMASYEQYF.

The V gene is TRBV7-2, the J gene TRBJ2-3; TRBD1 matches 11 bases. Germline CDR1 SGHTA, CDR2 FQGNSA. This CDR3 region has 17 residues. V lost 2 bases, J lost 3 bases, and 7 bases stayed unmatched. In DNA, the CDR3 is TGTGCCAGCAGCTTAAGGACCGGGACAGGGGGTACAGATACGCAGTATTTT. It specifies CASSLRTGTGGTDTQYF.

CDR3 in amino acids: CSARVAGESGANVLTF. DNA for the CDR3: TGCAGTGCTAGAGTGGCAGGGGAGTCTGGGGCCAACGTCCTGACTTTC. V gene TRBV20-1 combines with J gene TRBJ2-6, with D perhaps matching TRBD1 (6 bases). V was cut by 1 base and J by 1 base, with 11 bases left in between. CDR1 and CDR2 from the germline V gene are DFQATT and SNEGSKA (reference sequence). The CDR3 spans 16 residues.

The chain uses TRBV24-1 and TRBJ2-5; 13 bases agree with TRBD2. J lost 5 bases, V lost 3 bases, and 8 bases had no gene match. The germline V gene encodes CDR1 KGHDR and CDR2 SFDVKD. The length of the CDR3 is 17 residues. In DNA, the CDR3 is TGTGCCACCAGTGATCGGACTAGCGGGGGCTTAGGGGAGACCCAGTACTTC. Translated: CATSDRTSGGLGETQYF.

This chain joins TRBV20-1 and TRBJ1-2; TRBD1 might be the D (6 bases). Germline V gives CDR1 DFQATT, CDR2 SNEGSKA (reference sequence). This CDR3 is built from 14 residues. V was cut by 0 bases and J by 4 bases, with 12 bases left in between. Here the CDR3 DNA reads TGCAGTGCTAGAGATCGAACAGGGATCTATGGCTACACCTTC. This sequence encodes CSARDRTGIYGYTF.